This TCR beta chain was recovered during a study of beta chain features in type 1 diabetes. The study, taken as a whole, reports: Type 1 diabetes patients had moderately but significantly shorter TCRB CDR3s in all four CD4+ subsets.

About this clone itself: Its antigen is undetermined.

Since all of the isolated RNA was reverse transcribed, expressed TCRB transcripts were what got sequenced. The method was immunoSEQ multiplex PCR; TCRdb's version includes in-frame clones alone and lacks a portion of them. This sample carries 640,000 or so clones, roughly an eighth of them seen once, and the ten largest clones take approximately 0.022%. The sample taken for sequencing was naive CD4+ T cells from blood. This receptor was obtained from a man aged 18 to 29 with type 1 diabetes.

CDR3 DNA sequence: TGCAGCGTTGTCAGCGGCAATCAGCCCCAGCATTTT. This sequence encodes CSVVSGNQPQHF. The chain couples TRBV29-1 to TRBJ1-5; D remains unclear. The ends were cut back, 4 bases at V and 2 bases at J, with 6 bases in the middle. CDR1 is SQVTM, CDR2 ANQGSEA, per germline. The CDR3 is made up of 12 amino acids.